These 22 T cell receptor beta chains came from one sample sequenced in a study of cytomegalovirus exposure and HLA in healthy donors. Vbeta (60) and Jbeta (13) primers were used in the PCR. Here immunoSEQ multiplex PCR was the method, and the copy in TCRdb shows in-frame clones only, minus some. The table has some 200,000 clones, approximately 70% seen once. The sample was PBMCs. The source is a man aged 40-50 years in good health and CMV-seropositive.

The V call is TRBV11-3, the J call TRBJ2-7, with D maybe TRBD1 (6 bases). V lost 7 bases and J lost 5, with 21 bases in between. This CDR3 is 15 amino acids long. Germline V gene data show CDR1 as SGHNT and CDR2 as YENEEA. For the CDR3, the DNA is TGTGCCAGCATCCGATACAGGGCAAGGGACCACGAGCAGTACTTC. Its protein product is CASIRYRARDHEQYF.

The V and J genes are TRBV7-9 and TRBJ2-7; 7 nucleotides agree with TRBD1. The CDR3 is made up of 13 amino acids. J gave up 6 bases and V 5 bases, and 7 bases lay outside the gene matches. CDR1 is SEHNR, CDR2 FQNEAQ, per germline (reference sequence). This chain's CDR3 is CASSQGVGGEQYF. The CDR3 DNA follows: TGTGCCAGCAGCCAGGGGGTAGGGGGCGAGCAGTACTTC.

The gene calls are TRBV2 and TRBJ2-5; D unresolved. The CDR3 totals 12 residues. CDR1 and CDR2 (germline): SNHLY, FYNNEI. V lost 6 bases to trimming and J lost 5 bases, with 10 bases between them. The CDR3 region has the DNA TGTGCCAGCAGGCAGGTAGTGGAGACCCAGTACTTC. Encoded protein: CASRQVVETQYF.

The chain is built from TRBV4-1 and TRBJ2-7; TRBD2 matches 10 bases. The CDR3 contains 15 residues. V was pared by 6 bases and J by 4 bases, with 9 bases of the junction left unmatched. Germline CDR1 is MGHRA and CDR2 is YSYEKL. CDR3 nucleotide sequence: TGCGCCAGCAGATACGGACTAGCGGCGGGGTACGAGCAGTACTTC. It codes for CASRYGLAAGYEQYF.

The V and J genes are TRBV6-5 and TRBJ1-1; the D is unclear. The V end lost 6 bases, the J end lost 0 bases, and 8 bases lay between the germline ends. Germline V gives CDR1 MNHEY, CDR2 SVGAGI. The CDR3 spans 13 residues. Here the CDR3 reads CASRLGLNTEAFF. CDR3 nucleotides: TGTGCCAGCAGACTAGGACTGAACACTGAAGCTTTCTTT.

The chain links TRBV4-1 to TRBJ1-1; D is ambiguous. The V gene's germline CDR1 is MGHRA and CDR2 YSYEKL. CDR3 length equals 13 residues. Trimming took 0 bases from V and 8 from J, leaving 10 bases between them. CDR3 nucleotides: TGCGCCAGCAGCCAAGATGCTGCCAGGGAAGCTTTCTTT. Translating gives CASSQDAAREAFF.

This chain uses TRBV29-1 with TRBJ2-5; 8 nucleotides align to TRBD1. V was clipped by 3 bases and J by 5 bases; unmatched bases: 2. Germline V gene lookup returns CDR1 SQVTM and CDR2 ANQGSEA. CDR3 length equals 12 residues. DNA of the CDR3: TGCAGCGTTGACGCAGGGGGCGAGACCCAGTACTTC. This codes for CSVDAGGETQYF. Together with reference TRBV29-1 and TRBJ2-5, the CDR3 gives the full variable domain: SAVISQKPSRDICQRGTSLTIQCQVDSQVTMMFWYRQQPGQSLTLIATANQGSEATYESGFVIDKFPISRPNLTFSTLTVSNMSPEDSSIYLCSVDAGGETQYFGPGTRLLVL.

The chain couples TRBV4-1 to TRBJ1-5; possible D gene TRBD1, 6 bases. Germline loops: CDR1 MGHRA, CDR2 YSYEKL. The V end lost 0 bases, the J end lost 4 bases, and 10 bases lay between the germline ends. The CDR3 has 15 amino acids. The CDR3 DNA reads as TGCGCCAGCAGCCAAGACAGGGGAACAAATCAGCCCCAGCATTTT. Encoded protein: CASSQDRGTNQPQHF.

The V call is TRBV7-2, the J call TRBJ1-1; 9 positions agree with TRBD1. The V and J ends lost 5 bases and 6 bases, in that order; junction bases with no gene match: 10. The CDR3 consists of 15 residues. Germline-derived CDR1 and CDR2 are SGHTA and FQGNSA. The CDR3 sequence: CASSLGTGKDPEAFF. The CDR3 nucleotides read TGTGCCAGCAGCCTCGGGACAGGGAAGGATCCTGAAGCTTTCTTT.

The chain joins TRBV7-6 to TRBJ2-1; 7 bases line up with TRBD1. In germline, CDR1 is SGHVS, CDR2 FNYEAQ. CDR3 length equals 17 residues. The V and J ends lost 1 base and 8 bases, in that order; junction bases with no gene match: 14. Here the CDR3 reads CASSLGTGTATLDEQFF. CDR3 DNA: TGTGCCAGCAGCTTAGGCACCGGGACAGCAACGTTGGATGAGCAGTTCTTC.

This CDR3 is CSVTGTGQTGELFF. The CDR3 nucleotides are TGCAGCGTTACGGGGACAGGGCAAACCGGGGAGCTGTTTTTT. The V and J genes are TRBV29-1 and TRBJ2-2; 9 bases align to TRBD1. With V trimmed by 5 bases and J by 5 bases, 6 bases remained unmatched. From germline, CDR1 is SQVTM and CDR2 ANQGSEA. The CDR3 has 14 amino acids.

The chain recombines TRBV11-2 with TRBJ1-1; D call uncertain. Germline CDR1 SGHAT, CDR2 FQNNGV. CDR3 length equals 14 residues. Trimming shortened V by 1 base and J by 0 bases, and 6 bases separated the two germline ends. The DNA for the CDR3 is TGTGCCAGCAGCTTAGCAGGTGTGAACACTGAAGCTTTCTTT. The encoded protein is CASSLAGVNTEAFF.

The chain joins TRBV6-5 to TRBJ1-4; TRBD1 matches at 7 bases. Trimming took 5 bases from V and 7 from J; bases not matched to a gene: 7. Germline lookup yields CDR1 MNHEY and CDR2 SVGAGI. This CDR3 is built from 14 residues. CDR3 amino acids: CASSGAGGLEKLFF. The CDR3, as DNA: TGTGCCAGCAGTGGAGCAGGGGGACTTGAAAAACTGTTTTTT.

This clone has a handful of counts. The chain's CDR3 is CATSLELVAADTQYF. In DNA, the CDR3 is TGTGCCACCAGCTTAGAGCTGGTAGCGGCAGATACGCAGTATTTT. The chain uses TRBV15 and TRBJ2-3; TRBD2 is a possible D gene (6 bases). Germline assignment: CDR1 LNHNV and CDR2 YYDKDF (reference sequence). The CDR3 runs 15 residues. V lost 5 bases and J lost 4, with 16 bases in between.

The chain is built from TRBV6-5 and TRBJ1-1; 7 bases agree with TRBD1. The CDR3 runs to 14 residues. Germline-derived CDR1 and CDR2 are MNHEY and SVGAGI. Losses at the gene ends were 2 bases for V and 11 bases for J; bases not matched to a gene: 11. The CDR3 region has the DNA TGTGCCAGCAGTTACACCGGGACAGCCCCCGGGGCTTTCTTT. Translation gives CASSYTGTAPGAFF.

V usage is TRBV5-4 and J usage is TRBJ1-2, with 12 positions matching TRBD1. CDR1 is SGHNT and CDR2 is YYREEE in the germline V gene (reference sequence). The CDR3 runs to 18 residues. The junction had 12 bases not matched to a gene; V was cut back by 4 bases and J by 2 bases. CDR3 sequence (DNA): TGTGCCAGCAGCCCCCCCGGGACAGGGGGCGACCTAAACTATGGCTACACCTTC. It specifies CASSPPGTGGDLNYGYTF. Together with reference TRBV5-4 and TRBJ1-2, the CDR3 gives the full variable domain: ETGVTQSPTHLIKTRGQQVTLRCSSQSGHNTVSWYQQALGQGPQFIFQYYREEENGRGNFPPRFSGLQFPNYSSELNVNALELDDSALYLCASSPPGTGGDLNYGYTFGSGTRLTVV.

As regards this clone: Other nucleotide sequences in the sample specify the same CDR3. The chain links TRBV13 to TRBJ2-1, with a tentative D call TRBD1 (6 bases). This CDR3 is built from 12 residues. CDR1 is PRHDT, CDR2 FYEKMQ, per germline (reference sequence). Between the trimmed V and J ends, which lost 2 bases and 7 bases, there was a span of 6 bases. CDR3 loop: CASSLTGNEQFF. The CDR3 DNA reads TGTGCCAGCAGCTTAACAGGGAATGAGCAGTTCTTC.

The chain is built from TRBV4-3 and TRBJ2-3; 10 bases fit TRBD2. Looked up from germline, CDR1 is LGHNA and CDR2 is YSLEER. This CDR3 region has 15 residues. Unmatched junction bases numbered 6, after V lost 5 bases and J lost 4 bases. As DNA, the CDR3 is TGCGCCAGCAGCATTAATAGCGGGGGGTCAGATACGCAGTATTTT. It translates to CASSINSGGSDTQYF.

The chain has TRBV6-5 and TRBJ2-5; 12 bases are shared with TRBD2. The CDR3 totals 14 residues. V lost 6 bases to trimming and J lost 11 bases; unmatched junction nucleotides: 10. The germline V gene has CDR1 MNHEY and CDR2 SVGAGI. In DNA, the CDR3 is TGTGCCAGCAGACTAGCGGGGGGTTTGACGGAGCAGTACTTC. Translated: CASRLAGGLTEQYF.

CDR3 residues: CASSIGTGVLNQPQHF. CDR3 bases: TGTGCCAGTAGTATCGGGACAGGGGTACTCAATCAGCCCCAGCATTTT. The gene calls are TRBV19 and TRBJ1-5, with TRBD1 identical over 10 bases. Per the germline V gene, CDR1 is LNHDA and CDR2 is SQIVND (reference sequence). The CDR3 extends over 16 amino acids. V lost 3 bases to trimming and J lost 3 bases; unmatched junction nucleotides: 5.

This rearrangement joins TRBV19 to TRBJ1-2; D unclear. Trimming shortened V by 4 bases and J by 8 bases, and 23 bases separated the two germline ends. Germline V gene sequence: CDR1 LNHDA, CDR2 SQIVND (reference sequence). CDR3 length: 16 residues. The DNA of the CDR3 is TGTGCCAGTAGTACGTTACCGTTAGGAGGGTCGCGCGGCTACACCTTC. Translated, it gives CASSTLPLGGSRGYTF.

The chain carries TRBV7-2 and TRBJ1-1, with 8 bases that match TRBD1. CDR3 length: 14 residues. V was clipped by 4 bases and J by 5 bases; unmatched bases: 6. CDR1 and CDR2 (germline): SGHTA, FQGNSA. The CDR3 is CASSYMDRVTEAFF. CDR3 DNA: TGTGCCAGCAGCTACATGGACAGGGTAACTGAAGCTTTCTTT.